This T cell receptor beta chain was sequenced during a study of CD8+ T cells in alopecia areata. Per germline, CDR1 MDHEN and CDR2 SYDVKM. The CDR3 has 16 amino acids. V lost 4 bases and J 2 bases, leaving 17 bases between the germline ends. Sample treatment: oral pan-JAK inhibitor, 5-10 mg twice daily. General study results and limits: Persistence during tofacitinib was seen for many expanded lesional clones in scalp and blood. Scalp specimens additionally yield sequences from normal skin's resident alphabeta T cells.

Once RNA had been extracted, it was reverse transcribed into cDNA to act as the sequencing template. The method was immunoSEQ multiplex PCR; TCRdb's version includes in-frame clones alone and lacks a portion of them. The sample gives 110,000 or so clones, approximately 51% of which show up once; about 3.4% is in the top ten. About this clone: The target antigen is unknown.

The source was CD4+ T cells sorted from blood, collected at week 24, from a patient treated with tofacitinib. This TCR was sampled from a human donor with alopecia areata. The V call is TRBV28, the J call TRBJ1-2; perhaps TRBD1 as D (5 bases). Written as DNA, the CDR3 is TGTGCCAGCAGTTCCCGGGGCAGTTCGTTCAACTATGGCTACACCTTC. As protein: CASSSRGSSFNYGYTF.